The sample holds a few counts of the clone carrying this T cell receptor (beta chain). What it binds is unknown. The sample is drawn from a study of T cells after yellow fever vaccination. A process of 5'RACE template switching, which added a universal primer site and UMIs, was used to make TCR cDNA. In TCRdb, the 5' RACE reads were re-called with MiXCR into one record per CDR3 protein. This table has 450,000 to 600,000 distinct CDR3 sequences, about 14% appearing once. V was trimmed by 8 bases and J by 4 bases, leaving 8 bases between them. Germline loops: CDR1 ENHRY, CDR2 SYGVKD. CDR3 length: 11 amino acids. Study-wide results and caveats: Abundant bulk-population clonotypes could contaminate the FACS-sorted repertoires. Clonotypes shared by both compartments, CD4 and CD8, made up a small share.

The specimen was PBMCs, collected on the day of the yellow fever booster vaccination. The chain links TRBV10-3 to TRBJ1-2; perhaps TRBD1 as D (5 bases). This TCR derives from a man younger than 40 who received the YFV17D yellow fever vaccine. In DNA form, the CDR3 reads TGTGCCATCGGGGGTAGCTATGGCTACACCTTC. Translating gives CAIGGSYGYTF.